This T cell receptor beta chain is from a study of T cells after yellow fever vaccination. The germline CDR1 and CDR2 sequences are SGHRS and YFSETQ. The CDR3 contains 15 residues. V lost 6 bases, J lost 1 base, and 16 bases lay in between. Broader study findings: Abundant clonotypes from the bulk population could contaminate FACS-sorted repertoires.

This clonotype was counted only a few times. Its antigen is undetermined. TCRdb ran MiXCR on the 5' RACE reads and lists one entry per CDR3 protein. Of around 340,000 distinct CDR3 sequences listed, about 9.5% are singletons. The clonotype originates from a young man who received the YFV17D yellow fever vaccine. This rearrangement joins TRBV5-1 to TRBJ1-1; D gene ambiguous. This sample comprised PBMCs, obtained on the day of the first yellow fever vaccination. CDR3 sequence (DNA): TGCGCCAGCACGGTTGATGGGAAAAGGAACACTGAAGCTTTCTTT. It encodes CASTVDGKRNTEAFF.